The 9 T cell receptor beta chains below come from one sample, sequenced in a study of cytomegalovirus exposure and HLA in healthy donors. Both 60 Vbeta primers and 13 Jbeta primers went into the PCR. TCRdb keeps only in-frame clones here, not all; method: immunoSEQ multiplex PCR. The sample consists of about 80,000 clones, 62% of them appearing once. Sequencing input: PBMCs. These receptors were obtained from a male donor in good health and CMV-seropositive.

This clone was seen just once. This chain joins TRBV27 and TRBJ2-7, with 7 bases lining up with TRBD2. The CDR3 sequence is 13 residues long. V gave up 6 bases and J gave up 3 bases; unmatched junction bases: 5. Per germline, CDR1 MNHEY and CDR2 SMNVEV (reference sequence). The DNA for the CDR3 is TGTGCCAGCAGCCTGACTAGCAGCTACGAGCAGTACTTC. It is translated as CASSLTSSYEQYF.

The gene calls are TRBV6-1 and TRBJ2-3, with 8 bases matching TRBD2. Germline assignment: CDR1 MNHNS and CDR2 SASEGT. The CDR3 has 15 residues. V shed 6 bases and J 1 base; nucleotides not matched to a gene: 6. The DNA of the CDR3 is TGTGCCAGCAGCGTACTAGCGGTGGGCACAGATACGCAGTATTTT. This sequence encodes CASSVLAVGTDTQYF.

To note about this clone: Compared with germline, one end of the junction differs, possibly owing to a read error. V is TRBV5-1 and J is TRBJ2-7; 10 nucleotides agree with TRBD2. This CDR3 is built from 15 residues. The germline CDR1 and CDR2 sequences are SGHRS and YFSETQ. The CDR3 reads CPSSSEASGSYEQYF. The CDR3, as DNA: TGCCCCAGCAGCTCGGAGGCTAGCGGGAGTTACGAGCAGTACTTC.

The J gene is TRBJ2-5, the V gene TRBV18, with 8 bases lining up with TRBD2. This CDR3 comprises 17 residues. Germline loops: CDR1 KGHSH, CDR2 LQKENI. The junction had 16 bases not matched to a gene; V was cut back by 3 bases and J by 7 bases. The CDR3 DNA follows: TGTGCCAGCTCACCCCCCCTCGTCAGCGGGGGCCACAGGACCCAGTACTTC. Its translation: CASSPPLVSGGHRTQYF.

The V call is TRBV19, the J call TRBJ2-7; 8 positions match TRBD1. Germline V gives CDR1 LNHDA, CDR2 SQIVND (reference sequence). CDR3 size: 15 residues. The V and J ends lost 8 bases and 6 bases, in that order; junction bases with no gene match: 15. CDR3 protein: CASRRDRGGIGEQYF. DNA for the CDR3: TGTGCCAGTCGTCGCGACAGGGGAGGTATCGGCGAGCAGTACTTC.

This clone showed up just a few times. This rearrangement joins TRBV28 to TRBJ2-7; D unresolved. In germline, CDR1 is MDHEN, CDR2 SYDVKM. Trimming pared 6 bases from V and 0 bases from J, leaving 9 bases between. The CDR3 consists of 13 residues. CDR3 loop: CASSIQSSYEQYF. For the CDR3, the DNA is TGTGCCAGCAGCATACAAAGCTCCTACGAGCAGTACTTC.

V is TRBV7-2 and J is TRBJ1-5; 9 nucleotides agree with TRBD1. The CDR3 totals 15 residues. V lost 2 bases and J lost 7; bases outside the gene matches: 6. Germline CDR1 reads SGHTA; CDR2 reads FQGNSA. CDR3 in DNA: TGTGCCAGCAGCTTATTACAGGGGGCGAGGCAGCCCCAGCATTTT. Amino acid sequence: CASSLLQGARQPQHF. The complete variable domain, with remaining parts taken from reference TRBV7-2 and TRBJ1-5, reads GAGVSQSPSNKVTEKGKDVELRCDPISGHTALYWYRQSLGQGLEFLIYFQGNSAPDKSGLPSDRFSAERTGGSVSTLTIQRTQQEDSAVYLCASSLLQGARQPQHFGDGTRLSIL.

This chain joins TRBV28 and TRBJ2-5; TRBD2 aligns across 11 bases. Looked up from germline, CDR1 is MDHEN and CDR2 is SYDVKM. The length of the CDR3 is 15 residues. Trimming cost V 7 bases and J 4 bases; bases outside gene matches: 8. CDR3 protein: CASNHAGTSGETQYF. CDR3 nucleotide sequence: TGTGCCAGCAATCATGCCGGGACTAGCGGAGAGACCCAGTACTTC.

In its sample, this clone was seen a few times. The V call is TRBV13, the J call TRBJ2-7, with a possible D match to TRBD2 (6 bases). V dropped 6 bases and J dropped 6 bases, with 15 bases sitting between them. Germline CDR1 reads PRHDT; CDR2 reads FYEKMQ (reference sequence). The CDR3 is 13 amino acids. The CDR3 sequence: CASRGPGVGEQYF. As DNA, the CDR3 is TGTGCCAGCAGGGGTCCGGGGGTTGGCGAGCAGTACTTC.